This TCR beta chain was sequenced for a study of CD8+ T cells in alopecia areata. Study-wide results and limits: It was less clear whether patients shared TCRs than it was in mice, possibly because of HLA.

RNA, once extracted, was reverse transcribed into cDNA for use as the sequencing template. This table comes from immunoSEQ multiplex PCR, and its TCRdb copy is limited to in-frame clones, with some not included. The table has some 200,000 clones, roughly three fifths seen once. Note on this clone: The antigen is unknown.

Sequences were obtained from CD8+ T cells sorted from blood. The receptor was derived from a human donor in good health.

CDR3 region: CASSYDNQPQHF. The CDR3 coding sequence is TGTGCCAGCAGCTATGACAATCAGCCCCAGCATTTT. This chain connects TRBV7-9 to TRBJ1-5; no reliable D call. Trimming cost V 4 bases and J 3 bases, with 4 bases left between them. There are 12 residues in the CDR3. Germline V gives CDR1 SEHNR, CDR2 FQNEAQ (reference sequence).